The sequence of this TCR beta chain was determined in a study of chemoradiotherapy in HPV16-positive cancers. Study as a whole: Candidate HPV-specific clones and shared TCR motifs came from two HPV16-positive patients. General study findings and limits: Candidate HPV-specific clones and E7-related TCR motifs grew in tumor during treatment. The functional HPV-specific definition rests on just two HPV16-positive patients.

This CDR3 has 12 residues. CDR1 and CDR2 from the germline V gene are MDHEN and SYDVKM. Trimming cost V 3 bases and J 4 bases, with 3 bases left between them. Assay: immunoSEQ multiplex PCR; the TCRdb copy retains only in-frame clones and omits some. Of about 21,000 clones in the sample, 80% to 90% were seen once. About this clone: The antigen is unknown.

The source of this sequence is a human donor with HPV-associated anogenital cancer. This chain connects TRBV28 to TRBJ1-4; D not certain. The material sequenced was blood, taken from a patient who underwent chemoradiotherapy. CDR3 DNA sequence: TGTGCCAGCAGTTTTCTTAATGAAAAACTGTTTTTT. Translated, it gives CASSFLNEKLFF.